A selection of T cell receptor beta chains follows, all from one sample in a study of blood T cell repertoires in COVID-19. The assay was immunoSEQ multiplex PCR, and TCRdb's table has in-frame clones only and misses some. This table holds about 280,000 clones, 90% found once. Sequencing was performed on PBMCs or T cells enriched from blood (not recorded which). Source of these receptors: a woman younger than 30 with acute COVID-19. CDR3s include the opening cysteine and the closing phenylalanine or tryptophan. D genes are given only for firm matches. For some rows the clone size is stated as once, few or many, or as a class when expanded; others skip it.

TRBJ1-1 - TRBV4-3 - CASSQMGPGKTEAFF TGCGCCAGCAGCCAGATGGGCCCGGGAAAGACTGAAGCTTTCTTT
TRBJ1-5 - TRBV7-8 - CASSPRHGGLPQHF TGTGCCAGCAGTCCCCGCCATGGGGGACTGCCCCAGCATTTT
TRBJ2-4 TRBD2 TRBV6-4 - CASSAPGLAGGPAKNIQYF TGTGCCAGCAGTGCCCCGGGACTAGCGGGAGGGCCGGCCAAAAACATTCAGTACTTC
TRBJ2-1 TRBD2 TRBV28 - CASSLSGGPGEQFF TGTGCCAGCAGTTTGTCGGGAGGGCCTGGCGAGCAGTTCTTC
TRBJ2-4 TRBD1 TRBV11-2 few CASSLSLLDRVDIQYF TGTGCCAGCAGCTTAAGTCTCCTGGACAGGGTAGACATTCAGTACTTC
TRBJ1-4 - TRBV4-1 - CASSQPGEKLFF TGCGCCAGCAGCCAACCGGGGGAAAAACTGTTTTTT
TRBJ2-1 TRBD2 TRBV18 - CASSPLAGGINEQFF TGTGCCAGCTCACCCCTAGCGGGAGGGATCAATGAGCAGTTCTTC
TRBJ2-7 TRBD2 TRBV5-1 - CASSRGRESYEQYF TGCGCCAGCTCCCGAGGGCGGGAGAGCTACGAGCAGTACTTC
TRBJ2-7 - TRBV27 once CASSGRQSYEQYF TGTGCCAGCAGTGGGCGACAGTCCTACGAGCAGTACTTC
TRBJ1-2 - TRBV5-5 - CASSLVGELNYGYTF TGTGCCAGCAGCTTGGTTGGAGAATTAAACTATGGCTACACCTTC
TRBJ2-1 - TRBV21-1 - CASSKASNSYNEQFF TGTGCCAGCAGCAAAGCGTCTAACTCCTACAATGAGCAGTTCTTC
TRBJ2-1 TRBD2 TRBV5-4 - CASSLVGGRRYNEQFF TGTGCCAGCAGCTTGGTCGGCGGGAGACGGTACAATGAGCAGTTCTTC
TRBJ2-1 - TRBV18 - CASSPLRGDYNEQFF TGTGCCAGCTCACCACTTCGCGGAGATTACAATGAGCAGTTCTTC
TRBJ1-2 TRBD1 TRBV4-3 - CASSQEPTIRQGTNYGYTF TGCGCCAGCAGCCAAGAACCCACTATCCGACAGGGAACTAACTATGGCTACACCTTC
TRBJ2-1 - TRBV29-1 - CSVSGTSSYNEQFF TGCAGCGTATCCGGGACTTCCTCCTACAATGAGCAGTTCTTC
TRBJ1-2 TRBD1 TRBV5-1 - CASSSPRQGGGYTF TGCGCCAGCAGCTCCCCGAGACAGGGCGGAGGCTACACCTTC
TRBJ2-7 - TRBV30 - CAWSTGLISEQYF TGTGCCTGGAGTACAGGTCTCATCTCCGAGCAGTACTTC
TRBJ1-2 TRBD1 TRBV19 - CASGDSIYGYTF TGTGCCAGTGGGGACAGTATCTATGGCTACACCTTC
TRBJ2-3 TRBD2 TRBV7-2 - CASSLVPGLAGEVDTQYF TGTGCCAGCAGCTTAGTCCCTGGACTAGCGGGAGAAGTAGATACGCAGTATTTT
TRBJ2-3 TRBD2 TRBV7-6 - CASSAVTSGKPDTQYF TGTGCCAGCAGCGCGGTGACTAGCGGGAAACCAGATACGCAGTATTTT
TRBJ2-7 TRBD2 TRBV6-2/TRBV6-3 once CASSYSSSGTDYEQYF TGTGCCAGCAGTTACAGTTCTAGCGGGACAGACTACGAGCAGTACTTC
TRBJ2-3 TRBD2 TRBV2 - CASSGGSGMGDTQYF TGTGCCAGCAGTGGCGGTAGCGGGATGGGAGATACGCAGTATTTT
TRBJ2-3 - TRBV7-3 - CASSLNGSELTDTQYF TGTGCCAGCAGCTTAAACGGTAGCGAACTCACAGATACGCAGTATTTT
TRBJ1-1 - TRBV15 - CATSGPKNTEAFF TGTGCCACCAGCGGCCCAAAAAACACTGAAGCTTTCTTT
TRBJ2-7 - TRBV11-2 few CASSGYRVRSYEQYF TGTGCCAGCAGCGGATACAGGGTTCGCTCCTACGAGCAGTACTTC
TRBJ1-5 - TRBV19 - CASRNTGFGNQPQHF TGTGCCAGTAGAAATACAGGGTTTGGCAATCAGCCCCAGCATTTT
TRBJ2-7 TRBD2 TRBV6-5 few CASSPTSGTYEQYF TGTGCCAGCAGTCCGACTAGCGGGACGTACGAGCAGTACTTC
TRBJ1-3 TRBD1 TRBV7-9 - CASSVRAGGIGNTIYF TGTGCCAGCAGCGTTCGAGCAGGGGGCATTGGAAACACCATATATTTT
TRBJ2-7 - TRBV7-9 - CASSLVSVSYEQYF TGTGCCAGCAGCTTAGTTAGCGTTTCCTACGAGCAGTACTTC
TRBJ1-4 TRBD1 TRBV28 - CASSSPRGGSEKLFF TGTGCCAGCAGTTCCCCTCGAGGGGGCAGTGAAAAACTGTTTTTT
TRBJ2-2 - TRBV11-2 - CASSFVRDNSRNTGELFF TGTGCCAGCAGCTTCGTCAGGGACAACAGCAGAAACACCGGGGAGCTGTTTTTT
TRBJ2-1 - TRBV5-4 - CASSSPTSGVTEQFF TGTGCCAGCAGCTCCCCGACTAGTGGGGTCACTGAGCAGTTCTTC
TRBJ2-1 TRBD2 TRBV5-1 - CASSPGLVVYNEQFF TGCGCCAGCAGCCCAGGACTAGTCGTCTACAATGAGCAGTTCTTC
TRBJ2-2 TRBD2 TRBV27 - CASSPGLANTGELFF TGTGCCAGCAGTCCCGGACTAGCGAACACCGGGGAGCTGTTTTTT
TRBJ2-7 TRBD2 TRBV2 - CAISGTPRDEQYF TGTGCCATTAGCGGGACTCCCCGGGACGAGCAGTACTTC
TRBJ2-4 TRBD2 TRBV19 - CASSMGLAGGPRYF TGTGCCAGTAGTATGGGACTAGCGGGAGGGCCTCGGTACTTC
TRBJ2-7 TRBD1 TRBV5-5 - CASNLQQGGLSEQYF TGTGCCAGCAACCTACAACAGGGGGGCCTTTCCGAGCAGTACTTC
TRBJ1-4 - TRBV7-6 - CASSSTSLRGEKLFF TGTGCCAGCAGCTCCACCTCACTAAGGGGTGAAAAACTGTTTTTT
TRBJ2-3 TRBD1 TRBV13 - CASSGRQGTDTQYF TGTGCCAGCAGCGGAAGACAGGGAACGGATACGCAGTATTTT
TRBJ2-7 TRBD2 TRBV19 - CASSNPSGSSYEQYF TGTGCCAGTAGTAACCCGAGCGGGAGCTCCTACGAGCAGTACTTC
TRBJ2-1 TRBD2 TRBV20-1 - CSASGLASEQFF TGCAGTGCTAGTGGACTAGCGAGTGAGCAGTTCTTC
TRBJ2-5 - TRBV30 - CAWSRLRAQETQYF TGTGCCTGGAGTCGCCTCAGGGCGCAAGAGACCCAGTACTTC
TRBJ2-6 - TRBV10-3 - CAISERRAGANVLTF TGTGCCATCAGTGAGAGGCGGGCTGGGGCCAACGTCCTGACTTTC
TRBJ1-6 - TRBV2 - CATHRDYSNSPLHF TGTGCCACCCACCGGGACTATAGTAATTCACCCCTCCACTTT
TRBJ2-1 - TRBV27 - CASISTNEQFF TGTGCCAGCATATCCACAAATGAGCAGTTCTTC
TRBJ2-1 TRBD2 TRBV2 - CASILAGANEQFF TGTGCCAGCATACTAGCGGGAGCCAATGAGCAGTTCTTC
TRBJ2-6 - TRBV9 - CASSVGGTSGANVLTF TGTGCCAGCAGCGTAGGAGGCACTTCTGGGGCCAACGTCCTGACTTTC
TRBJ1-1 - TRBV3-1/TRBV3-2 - CASSRQGREAFF TGTGCCAGCAGCCGCCAGGGAAGGGAAGCTTTCTTT
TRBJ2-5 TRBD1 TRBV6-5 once CASSYSSSYRGETQYF TGTGCCAGCAGTTACTCGTCTAGTTACAGGGGGGAGACCCAGTACTTC
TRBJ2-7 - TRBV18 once CASSPRAGSSYEQYF TGTGCCAGCTCACCACGTGCCGGGAGCTCCTACGAGCAGTACTTC
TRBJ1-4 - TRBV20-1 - CSASHSWTTNEKLFF TGCAGTGCTAGTCACAGTTGGACAACTAATGAAAAACTGTTTTTT
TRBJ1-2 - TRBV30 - CAWSVSRLDNRNYGYTF TGTGCCTGGAGTGTATCTCGGTTGGACAACAGAAACTATGGCTACACCTTC
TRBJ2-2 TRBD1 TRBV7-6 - CASSPRTGGAANTGELFF TGTGCCAGCAGCCCTAGGACAGGGGGCGCCGCGAACACCGGGGAGCTGTTTTTT
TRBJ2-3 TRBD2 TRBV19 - CASSALAGGTGTQYF TGTGCCAGTAGCGCACTAGCGGGGGGCACGGGTACGCAGTATTTT
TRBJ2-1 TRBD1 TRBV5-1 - CASSLQGSGDEQFF TGCGCCAGCAGCCTACAGGGGAGTGGAGATGAGCAGTTCTTC
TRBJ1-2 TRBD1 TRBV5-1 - CASRLPGQGHTNYGYTF TGCGCCAGCAGACTTCCCGGACAGGGGCATACTAACTATGGCTACACCTTC
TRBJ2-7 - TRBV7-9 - CASSSQGNEQYF TGTGCCAGCAGTTCCCAGGGAAACGAGCAGTACTTC